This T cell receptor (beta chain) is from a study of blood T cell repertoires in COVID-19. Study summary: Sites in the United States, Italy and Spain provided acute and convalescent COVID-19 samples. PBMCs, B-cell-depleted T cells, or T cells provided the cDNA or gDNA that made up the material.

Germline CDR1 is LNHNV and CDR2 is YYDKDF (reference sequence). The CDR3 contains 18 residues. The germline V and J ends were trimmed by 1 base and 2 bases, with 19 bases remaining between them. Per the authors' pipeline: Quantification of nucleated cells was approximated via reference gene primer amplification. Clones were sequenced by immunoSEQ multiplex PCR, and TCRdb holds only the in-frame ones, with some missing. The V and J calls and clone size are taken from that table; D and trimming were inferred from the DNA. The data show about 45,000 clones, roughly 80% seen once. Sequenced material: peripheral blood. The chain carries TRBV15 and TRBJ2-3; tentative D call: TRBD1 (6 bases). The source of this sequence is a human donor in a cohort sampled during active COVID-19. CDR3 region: CATSRVRTAHIDTDTQYF. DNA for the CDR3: TGTGCCACCAGCAGAGTCCGGACAGCCCATATTGACACAGATACGCAGTATTTT.